These T cell receptor beta chains were read from a single sample in a study of cytomegalovirus exposure and HLA in healthy donors. Produced via immunoSEQ multiplex PCR; TCRdb's table is partial and in-frame only. The repertoire holds 140,000 to 150,000 clones, roughly 80% seen once, with 3.5% to 5.5% in the top ten. The sample taken for sequencing was PBMCs. These receptors were taken from a woman aged 40 to 50 in good health and CMV-seropositive. The CDR3 runs from the conserved cysteine through the conserved F or W. Fields, in order: CDR3 DNA, CDR3 protein, J gene, V gene, CDR3 length, D gene, clone size. The D gene is left open where the match is weak. Size is stated for part of the rows, as once, few or many counts, or as a class when the clone is expanded.

TGCGCCAGCAGCGTGGGCAGGGGCAATCAGCCCCAGCATTTT | CASSVGRGNQPQHF | TRBJ1-5 | TRBV23-1 | 14 | . | few
TGTGCCAGCAGTTTGATCCAGGGGACAGGGACCCAGTACTTC | CASSLIQGTGTQYF | TRBJ2-5 | TRBV28 | 14 | TRBD1 | .
TGCGCCAGCAGCCAGGGCAGGGGATCTGTCTATGGCTACACCTTC | CASSQGRGSVYGYTF | TRBJ1-2 | TRBV4-1 | 15 | . | .
TGTGCCAGCAGCTGGGACAGGGCTGGGGCCAACGTCCTGACTTTC | CASSWDRAGANVLTF | TRBJ2-6 | TRBV11-2 | 15 | TRBD1 | .
TGTGCCAGCAGTAGGACTTCGGGTGCGCAGTATTTT | CASSRTSGAQYF | TRBJ2-3 | TRBV6-5 | 12 | . | .
TGTGCCACCCAAACAGGACAGGGTGGCTACGAGCAGTACTTC | CATQTGQGGYEQYF | TRBJ2-7 | TRBV25-1 | 14 | TRBD1 | .
TGTGCCAGTAGTATGAACTCTGCCCCCACAGATACGCAGTATTTT | CASSMNSAPTDTQYF | TRBJ2-3 | TRBV19 | 15 | . | .
TGTGCCAGCAGCCGGCGGACTAACTATGGCTACACCTTC | CASSRRTNYGYTF | TRBJ1-2 | TRBV6-5 | 13 | . | .
TGTGCCAGCTCACCACCGGAGCGGGCGGGTGAGCAGTTCTTC | CASSPPERAGEQFF | TRBJ2-1 | TRBV18 | 14 | . | .
TGTGCCAGCAGGGGACACTCTCAGAGCAACGAGCAGTACTTC | CASRGHSQSNEQYF | TRBJ2-7 | TRBV28 | 14 | . | few
TGTGCCAGCAGCCACCCTAGGGAGGGTGTGAACACTGAAGCTTTCTTT | CASSHPREGVNTEAFF | TRBJ1-1 | TRBV7-9 | 16 | . | .
TGTGCCAGCAGCGCCGACCGGGGAGCCTATGGCTACACCTTT | CASSADRGAYGYTF | TRBJ1-2 | TRBV9 | 14 | . | few
TGCGCCAGCAGCTTGGAGACAGGGCGAGAGCAGTACTTC | CASSLETGREQYF | TRBJ2-7 | TRBV5-1 | 13 | TRBD1 | few
TGTGCCAGCAGCTACACGACAGGGGCTGGAAACACCATATATTTT | CASSYTTGAGNTIYF | TRBJ1-3 | TRBV11-2 | 15 | TRBD1 | .